Each of the 20 T cell receptor beta chains below was sequenced from the same sample in a study of T cell responses to AZD1222 COVID-19 vaccine (dated by TCRdb to the early 2020s). What the time point label conveys for this sample: baseline before first vaccination. Receptor libraries were prepared by the immunoSEQ multiplex PCR assay. TCRdb obtained this table from immuneACCESS and retained in-frame rearrangements with V and J assigned. These tables miss some clones; where compared with another copy, unresolved V genes account for less than half of the shortfall, and the remainder is unexplained. The sample table contains about 140,000 clones; only one count was recorded for roughly 90% of them. The ten largest account for just under 3% of the sample. Sequenced material: peripheral blood, taken on day 0 of AZD1222 vaccination. Every receptor here comes from an adult in good health.

V and J are TRBV24-1 and TRBJ2-3; 9 positions match TRBD2. The CDR3 extends over 15 amino acids. CDR1 and CDR2 (germline): KGHDR, SFDVKD. With V trimmed by 2 bases and J by 5 bases, 4 bases remained unmatched. CDR3 sequence: CATSDSLAGVDTQYF. The DNA for the CDR3 is TGTGCCACCAGTGATTCATTAGCGGGAGTAGATACGCAGTATTTT.

CDR3 residues: CASSLGWRYEQYF. Here the CDR3 DNA reads TGTGCCAGCAGCTTAGGCTGGCGTTACGAGCAGTACTTC. V is TRBV7-3 and J is TRBJ2-7; D is unresolved. Trimming removed 2 bases from V and 4 bases from J, with 9 bases in between. Per germline, CDR1 SGHTA and CDR2 FQGTGA. CDR3 size: 13 residues. The variable domain in full, completed from reference TRBV7-3 and TRBJ2-7, reads GAGVSQTPSNKVTEKGKYVELRCDPISGHTALYWYRQSLGQGPEFLIYFQGTGAADDSGLPNDRFFAVRPEGSVSTLKIQRTERGDSAVYLCASSLGWRYEQYFGPGTRLTVT.

This clone has more than one count but fewer than ten. V and J are TRBV29-1 and TRBJ2-7, with D unclear. Germline CDR1 is SQVTM and CDR2 is ANQGSEA. The CDR3 contains 10 residues. Trimming took off 5 bases at V and 6 bases at J, with 8 bases between the two ends. The CDR3 region has the DNA TGCAGCGTTAGAGATGCCGAGCAGTACTTC. This codes for CSVRDAEQYF.

The chain recombines TRBV19 with TRBJ2-3; 9 bases map to TRBD1. Trimming took 1 base from V and 2 from J; bases not matched to a gene: 4. CDR1 and CDR2 from the germline V gene are LNHDA and SQIVND (reference sequence). CDR3 length: 16 residues. In DNA form, the CDR3 reads TGTGCCAGTAGTATAGGAGGACAGGGGTCCACAGATACGCAGTATTTT. This encodes CASSIGGQGSTDTQYF.

The J gene is TRBJ2-3, the V gene TRBV7-6; a possible D gene is TRBD2 (6 bases). V was trimmed by 1 base and J by 8 bases, leaving 16 bases between them. The CDR3 covers 15 residues. The germline V gene encodes CDR1 SGHVS and CDR2 FNYEAQ. The CDR3 bases are TGTGCCAGCAGCTTAGGCTACGGGGGTGAGGGTACGCAGTATTTT. The encoded protein is CASSLGYGGEGTQYF.

The chain has TRBV10-3 and TRBJ1-2, with a possible D match to TRBD1 (6 bases). Germline V gene sequence: CDR1 ENHRY, CDR2 SYGVKD. The CDR3 length is 13 residues. Trimming took off 6 bases at V and 2 bases at J, with 10 bases between the two ends. The CDR3 sequence: CAIRRGQNYGYTF. Here the CDR3 DNA reads TGTGCCATCAGGCGTGGACAGAACTATGGCTACACCTTC.

The chain employs TRBV4-1 and TRBJ2-2; D call uncertain. Germline CDR1 and CDR2: MGHRA and YSYEKL. The CDR3 is 14 residues long. The ends were cut back, 0 bases at V and 10 bases at J, with 12 bases in the middle. As DNA, the CDR3 is TGCGCCAGCAGCCAAGACTTGGCGGTAAAGGAGCTGTTTTTT. This encodes CASSQDLAVKELFF.

The chain couples TRBV12-3 or TRBV12-4 to TRBJ2-3, with D possibly being TRBD2 (6 bases). The ends were cut back, 9 bases at V and 5 bases at J, with 12 bases in the middle. The length of the CDR3 is 12 residues. Here the CDR3 DNA reads TGTGCCAGTTCGCCCGGGGGAGATACGCAGTATTTT. Amino acids: CASSPGGDTQYF.

The V gene is TRBV7-9, the J gene TRBJ2-3, with 8 bases that match TRBD1. The V and J ends lost 5 bases and 2 bases, in that order; junction bases with no gene match: 9. CDR1 and CDR2 (germline): SEHNR, FQNEAQ (reference sequence). The CDR3 is 16 residues long. The chain's CDR3 is CASSEDRALFTDTQYF. The CDR3 DNA reads as TGTGCCAGCAGCGAGGACAGGGCCCTTTTCACAGATACGCAGTATTTT.

The V gene is TRBV14, the J gene TRBJ1-2, with no clear D. The CDR3 sequence is 14 residues long. CDR1 and CDR2 (germline): SGHDN, FVKESK. V lost 2 bases and J 7 bases, leaving 14 bases between the germline ends. CDR3 sequence (DNA): TGTGCCAGCAGCCAACTATCCCTACGGGCTGGCTACACCTTC. Translation: CASSQLSLRAGYTF.

The chain joins TRBV5-1 to TRBJ2-5; D is ambiguous. The CDR3 is made up of 14 amino acids. In germline, CDR1 is SGHRS, CDR2 YFSETQ. The V and J ends lost 0 bases and 0 bases respectively, with 6 bases between them. CDR3 amino acids: CASSLDGYQETQYF. The CDR3, as DNA: TGCGCCAGCAGCTTGGACGGGTACCAAGAGACCCAGTACTTC.

The chain couples TRBV6-5 to TRBJ2-2, with 8 bases aligning to TRBD2. Germline lookup yields CDR1 MNHEY and CDR2 SVGAGI. The CDR3 covers 13 residues. V lost 6 bases, J lost 6 bases, and 3 bases stayed unmatched. In nucleotides, the CDR3 is TGTGCCAGCAGAACTAGCGGCGCCGGGGAGCTGTTTTTT. Translation: CASRTSGAGELFF.

The chain links TRBV18 to TRBJ2-5; D is undetermined. V was pared by 3 bases and J by 2 bases, with 7 bases between. The germline gives CDR1 KGHSH, CDR2 LQKENI. CDR3 size: 13 residues. The CDR3 bases are TGTGCCAGCTCACCCGCCTTACAAGAGACCCAGTACTTC. It encodes CASSPALQETQYF. The whole variable domain, filled in from reference TRBV18 and TRBJ2-5, reads NAGVMQNPRHLVRRRGQEARLRCSPMKGHSHVYWYRQLPEEGLKFMVYLQKENIIDESGMPKERFSAEFPKEGPSILRIQQVVRGDSAAYFCASSPALQETQYFGPGTRLLVL.

The chain is built from TRBV6-4 and TRBJ1-1; 10 nucleotides agree with TRBD1. Germline assignment: CDR1 MRHNA and CDR2 SNTAGT. There are 14 residues in the CDR3. J gave up 6 bases and V 5 bases, and 6 bases lay outside the gene matches. Here the CDR3 reads CASSLDRGASEAFF. CDR3 nucleotide sequence: TGTGCCAGCAGTCTGGACAGGGGGGCTTCTGAAGCTTTCTTT.

The chain joins TRBV27 to TRBJ2-7; 9 positions agree with TRBD2. Per the germline V gene, CDR1 is MNHEY and CDR2 is SMNVEV (reference sequence). The CDR3 has 16 amino acids. The V gene end was trimmed by 2 bases and the J gene end by 2 bases; junction bases not matched to a gene: 7. Here the CDR3 reads CASSLNSGRIPYEQYF. The CDR3 bases are TGTGCCAGCAGTTTAAATAGCGGGAGAATTCCCTACGAGCAGTACTTC.

The chain joins TRBV7-8 to TRBJ1-1; unclear D gene. The CDR3 covers 16 residues. V lost 0 bases, J lost 0 bases, and 11 bases lay in between. The germline CDR1 and CDR2 sequences are SGHVS and FQNEAQ. CDR3 residues: CASSLAGFTLNTEAFF. In DNA form, the CDR3 reads TGTGCCAGCAGCTTAGCAGGGTTCACACTGAACACTGAAGCTTTCTTT. The variable domain in full, completed from reference TRBV7-8 and TRBJ1-1, reads GAGVSQSPRYKVAKRGQDVALRCDPISGHVSLFWYQQALGQGPEFLTYFQNEAQLDKSGLPSDRFFAERPEGSVSTLKIQRTQQEDSAVYLCASSLAGFTLNTEAFFGQGTRLTVV.

This clone has at least ten counts. This chain links TRBV7-9 with TRBJ2-7; D not resolved. V lost 2 bases and J lost 1, with 6 bases in between. The CDR3 sequence is 13 residues long. CDR1 is SEHNR, CDR2 FQNEAQ, per germline (reference sequence). The CDR3 loop is CASSLPLSYEQYF. CDR3 bases: TGTGCCAGCAGCTTACCCTTATCCTACGAGCAGTACTTC. The full variable domain, with the rest looked up from reference TRBV7-9 and TRBJ2-7, is DTGVSQNPRHKITKRGQNVTFRCDPISEHNRLYWYRQTLGQGPEFLTYFQNEAQLEKSRLLSDRFSAERPKGSFSTLEIQRTEQGDSAMYLCASSLPLSYEQYFGPGTRLTVT.

The V and J genes are TRBV15 and TRBJ1-6, with a tentative D call TRBD1 (5 bases). The CDR3 sequence is 14 residues long. Germline V gives CDR1 LNHNV, CDR2 YYDKDF (reference sequence). The V gene lost 4 bases and the J gene lost 10 bases, with 14 bases spanning the gap. The CDR3 protein is CATSIGDAGSPLHF. The CDR3 DNA sequence: TGTGCCACCAGCATTGGGGACGCGGGATCACCCCTCCACTTT.

The J gene is TRBJ1-5, the V gene TRBV28, with D perhaps matching TRBD1 (5 bases). There are 14 residues in the CDR3. Germline CDR1 is MDHEN and CDR2 is SYDVKM. V gave up 5 bases and J gave up 3 bases, with 11 bases separating them. The CDR3 loop reads CASSGRVYNQPQHF. DNA of the CDR3: TGTGCCAGCAGTGGCAGGGTATACAATCAGCCCCAGCATTTT.

The V and J genes are TRBV4-1 and TRBJ2-2; TRBD1 might be the D (6 bases). The CDR3 loop spans 15 amino acids. CDR1 is MGHRA and CDR2 is YSYEKL in the germline V gene. V gave up 1 base and J gave up 5 bases, with 11 bases separating them. The DNA of the CDR3 is TGCGCCAGCAGCCAAGTTGGGCAGGGGACCGGGGAGCTGTTTTTT. Protein product: CASSQVGQGTGELFF.